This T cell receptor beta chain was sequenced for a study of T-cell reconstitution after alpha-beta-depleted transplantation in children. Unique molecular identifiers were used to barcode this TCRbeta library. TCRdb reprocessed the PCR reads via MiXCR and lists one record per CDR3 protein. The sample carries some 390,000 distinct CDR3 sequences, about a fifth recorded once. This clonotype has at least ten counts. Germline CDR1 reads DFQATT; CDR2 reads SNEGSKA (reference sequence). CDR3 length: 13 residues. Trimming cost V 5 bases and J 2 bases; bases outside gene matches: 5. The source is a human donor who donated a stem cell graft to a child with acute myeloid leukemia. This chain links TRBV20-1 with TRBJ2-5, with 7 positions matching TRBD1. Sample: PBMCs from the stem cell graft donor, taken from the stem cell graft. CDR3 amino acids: CSAPGTEQETQYF. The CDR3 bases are TGCAGTGCTCCTGGGACAGAACAAGAGACCCAGTACTTC.